The 13 T cell receptor beta chains listed next were all sequenced from one sample in a study of cytomegalovirus exposure and HLA in healthy donors. The PCR contained 60 Vbeta and 13 Jbeta primers. TCRdb's copy holds only in-frame clones and misses some; the assay was immunoSEQ multiplex PCR. The repertoire holds 150,000 to 200,000 clones, 81% seen once, with roughly 3.1% in the top ten. Sequenced input: PBMCs. These receptors were obtained from a man aged 35 to 55 in good health and CMV-seropositive.

V and J are TRBV5-4 and TRBJ1-1, with D possibly TRBD1 on 5 matching bases. The ends were cut back, 2 bases at V and 1 base at J, with 15 bases in the middle. The CDR3 sequence is 16 residues long. Looked up from germline, CDR1 is SGHNT and CDR2 is YYREEE (reference sequence). For the CDR3, the DNA is TGTGCCAGCAGCTTCGGCGGGGGTTTCAGGAACACTGAAGCTTTCTTT. Protein sequence: CASSFGGGFRNTEAFF.

V gene TRBV6-5 combines with J gene TRBJ1-4; 9 nucleotides align to TRBD1. CDR3 length equals 14 residues. CDR1 is MNHEY and CDR2 is SVGAGI in the germline V gene. V shed 6 bases and J 7 bases; nucleotides not matched to a gene: 6. The CDR3 DNA is TGTGCCAGCAGGAGACAGGGGGATGGTGAAAAACTGTTTTTT. Protein: CASRRQGDGEKLFF.

The chain links TRBV5-1 to TRBJ1-2; 8 bases fit TRBD1. The CDR3 extends over 14 amino acids. V was pared by 0 bases and J by 5 bases, with 3 bases of the junction left unmatched. Germline V CDR1 and CDR2: SGHRS, YFSETQ. The CDR3 sequence: CASSLGDRSYGYTF. In DNA form, the CDR3 reads TGCGCCAGCAGCTTGGGGGACAGGAGTTATGGCTACACCTTC.

The V and J genes are TRBV9 and TRBJ2-2, with 8 positions matching TRBD1. Germline V lookup: CDR1 SGDLS, CDR2 YYNGEE. V was clipped by 3 bases and J by 4 bases; unmatched bases: 8. This CDR3 spans 16 amino acids. The CDR3 bases are TGTGCCAGCAGCGCGTCGGGACAGGCGATCACCGGGGAGCTGTTTTTT. Residues: CASSASGQAITGELFF.

The genes are TRBV2 and TRBJ2-1; possibly TRBD1 for D (5 bases). V shed 5 bases and J shed 0 bases, with 11 bases lying between them. CDR3 length: 15 residues. Germline V gene data show CDR1 as SNHLY and CDR2 as FYNNEI. CDR3 DNA sequence: TGTGCCAGCAGTCTACAGGACCGCTCCTACAATGAGCAGTTCTTC. Translating gives CASSLQDRSYNEQFF.

This clone was recorded once. The chain employs TRBV6-5 and TRBJ2-1; 8 bases agree with TRBD2. CDR1 and CDR2 (germline): MNHEY, SVGAGI. Trimming cost V 7 bases and J 0 bases; bases outside gene matches: 5. The CDR3 runs to 15 residues. In DNA, the CDR3 is TGTGCCAGCAACCCAGCGGGAGTCTCCTACAATGAGCAGTTCTTC. Encoded protein: CASNPAGVSYNEQFF.

This clone was recorded a few times. The chain recombines TRBV2 with TRBJ2-1; D not resolved. Germline assignment: CDR1 SNHLY and CDR2 FYNNEI. The CDR3 covers 11 residues. V was shortened by 4 bases and J by 4 bases, with 2 bases between the two germline ends. In nucleotides, the CDR3 is TGTGCCAGCAGTGCATACAATGAGCAGTTCTTC. Protein sequence: CASSAYNEQFF.

The chain combines TRBV6-5 with TRBJ2-2, with 8 bases aligning to TRBD1. CDR3 length: 15 residues. The germline V gene encodes CDR1 MNHEY and CDR2 SVGAGI. Trimming cost V 5 bases and J 1 base; bases outside gene matches: 3. The CDR3 nucleotides read TGTGCCAGCAGTAGCACAGGGGGGAACACCGGGGAGCTGTTTTTT. Translating gives CASSSTGGNTGELFF.

The chain carries TRBV11-1 and TRBJ2-5; 8 bases agree with TRBD1. The CDR3 sequence is 14 residues long. The V gene end was trimmed by 5 bases and the J gene end by 7 bases; junction bases not matched to a gene: 9. The germline gives CDR1 SGHAT, CDR2 FQDESV (reference sequence). CDR3 in amino acids: CASSSDRGPGTQYF. Here the CDR3 DNA reads TGTGCCAGCAGCAGTGACAGGGGCCCCGGGACCCAGTACTTC.

This chain connects TRBV5-1 to TRBJ2-3; a weak D match, TRBD2 (6 bases). The V gene's germline CDR1 is SGHRS and CDR2 YFSETQ. V was cut by 4 bases and J by 0 bases, with 12 bases left in between. This CDR3 contains 15 residues. The CDR3 spells CASSHDGTSTDTQYF. The CDR3 DNA reads TGCGCCAGCAGCCATGACGGGACTAGCACAGATACGCAGTATTTT.

The gene calls are TRBV11-2 and TRBJ2-3; weak D call: TRBD2 (5 bases). The ends were cut back, 4 bases at V and 1 base at J, with 15 bases in the middle. CDR1 SGHAT and CDR2 FQNNGV come from the germline V gene. The CDR3 is made up of 16 amino acids. CDR3 sequence (DNA): TGTGCCAGCAGCTCCCACCGGGGATTGGGCACAGATACGCAGTATTTT. Its translation: CASSSHRGLGTDTQYF.

The rearrangement links TRBV27 to TRBJ1-2, with a weak D call TRBD1 (5 bases). The length of the CDR3 is 16 residues. CDR1 is MNHEY and CDR2 is SMNVEV in the germline V gene (reference sequence). Trimming removed 9 bases at V and 1 base at J, with 21 bases between. The CDR3 nucleotides are TGTGCCAGTCGTTCGGACACGAAGAAGCTTAACTATGGCTACACCTTC. It codes for CASRSDTKKLNYGYTF.

This chain links TRBV10-1 with TRBJ1-2, with 9 bases fitting TRBD1. Germline CDR1 and CDR2: WNHNN and SYGVQD (reference sequence). J lost 8 bases, V lost 2 bases, and 18 bases had no gene match. The CDR3 is 18 amino acids. The CDR3 DNA sequence: TGCGCCAGCAGTGAGCCCCTGAGGGACAGGGCTTTGGTTCGGGGCTACACCTTC. Translated: CASSEPLRDRALVRGYTF.